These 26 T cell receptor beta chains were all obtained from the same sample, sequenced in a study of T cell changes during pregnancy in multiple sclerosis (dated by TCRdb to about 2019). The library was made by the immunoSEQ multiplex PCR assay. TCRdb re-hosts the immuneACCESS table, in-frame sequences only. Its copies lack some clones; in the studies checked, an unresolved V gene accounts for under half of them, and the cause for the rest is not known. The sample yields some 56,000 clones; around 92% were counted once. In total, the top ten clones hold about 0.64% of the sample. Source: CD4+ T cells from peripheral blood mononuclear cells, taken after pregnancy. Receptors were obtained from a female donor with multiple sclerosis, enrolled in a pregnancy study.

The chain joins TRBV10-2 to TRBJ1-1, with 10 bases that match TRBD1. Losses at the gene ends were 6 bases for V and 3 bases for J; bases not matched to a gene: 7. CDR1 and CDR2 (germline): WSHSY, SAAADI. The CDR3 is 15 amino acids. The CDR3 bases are TGCGCCAGCAGCAATTGGGACAGGGGTTACACTGAAGCTTTCTTT. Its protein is CASSNWDRGYTEAFF.

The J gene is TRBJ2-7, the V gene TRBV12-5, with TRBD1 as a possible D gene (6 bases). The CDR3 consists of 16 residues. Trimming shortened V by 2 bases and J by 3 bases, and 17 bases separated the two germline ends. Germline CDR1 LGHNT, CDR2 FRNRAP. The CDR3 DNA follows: TGTGCTAGTGGTTTGTCCAGGGGAAGTGGCGTCTACGAGCAGTACTTC. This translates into CASGLSRGSGVYEQYF. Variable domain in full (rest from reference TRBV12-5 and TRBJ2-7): DARVTQTPRHKVTEMGQEVTMRCQPILGHNTVFWYRQTMMQGLELLAYFRNRAPLDDSGMPKDRFSAEMPDATLATLKIQPSEPRDSAVYFCASGLSRGSGVYEQYFGPGTRLTVT.

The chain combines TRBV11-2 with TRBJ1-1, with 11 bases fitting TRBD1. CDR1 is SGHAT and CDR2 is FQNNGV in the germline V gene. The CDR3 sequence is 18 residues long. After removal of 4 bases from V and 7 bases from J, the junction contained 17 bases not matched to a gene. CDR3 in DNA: TGTGCCAGCAGCTCTAGGGGTGGACAGGGGGCGTTTTCTGTTGAAGCTTTCTTT. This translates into CASSSRGGQGAFSVEAFF.

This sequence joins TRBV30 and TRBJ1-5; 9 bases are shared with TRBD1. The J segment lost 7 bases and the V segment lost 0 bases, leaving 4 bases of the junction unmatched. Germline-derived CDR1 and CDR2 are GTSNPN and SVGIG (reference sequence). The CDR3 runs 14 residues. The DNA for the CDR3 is TGTGCCTGGAGTGTCGGGACAGGGAACCAGCCCCAGCATTTT. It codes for CAWSVGTGNQPQHF.

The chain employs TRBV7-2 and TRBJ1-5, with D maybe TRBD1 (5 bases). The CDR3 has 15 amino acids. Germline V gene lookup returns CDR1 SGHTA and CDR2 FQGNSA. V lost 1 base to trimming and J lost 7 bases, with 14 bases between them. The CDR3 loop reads CASSLEGRATQPQHF. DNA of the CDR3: TGTGCCAGCAGCTTAGAGGGCAGGGCTACCCAGCCCCAGCATTTT.

The CDR3 spells CASSLRSRAFKAGTGYTGELFF. As DNA, the CDR3 is TGTGCCAGCAGCTTAAGGTCCCGGGCCTTCAAAGCCGGGACAGGGTACACCGGGGAGCTGTTTTTT. V usage is TRBV13 and J usage is TRBJ2-2; TRBD1 aligns across 9 bases. The CDR3 consists of 22 residues. The J segment lost 3 bases and the V segment lost 2 bases, leaving 22 bases of the junction unmatched. Germline loops: CDR1 PRHDT, CDR2 FYEKMQ (reference sequence).

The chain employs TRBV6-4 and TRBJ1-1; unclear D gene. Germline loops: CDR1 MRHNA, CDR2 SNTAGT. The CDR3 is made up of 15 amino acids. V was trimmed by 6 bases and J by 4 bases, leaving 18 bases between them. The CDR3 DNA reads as TGTGCCAGCAGGGCGGATGGAGCCCTCGGCACTGAAGCTTTCTTT. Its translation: CASRADGALGTEAFF.

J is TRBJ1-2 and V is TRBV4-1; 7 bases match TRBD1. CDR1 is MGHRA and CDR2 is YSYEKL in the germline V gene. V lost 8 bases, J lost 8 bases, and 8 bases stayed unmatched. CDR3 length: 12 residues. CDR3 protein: CASLGRGRGYTF. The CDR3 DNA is TGCGCCAGCCTAGGTAGGGGGCGAGGCTACACCTTC.

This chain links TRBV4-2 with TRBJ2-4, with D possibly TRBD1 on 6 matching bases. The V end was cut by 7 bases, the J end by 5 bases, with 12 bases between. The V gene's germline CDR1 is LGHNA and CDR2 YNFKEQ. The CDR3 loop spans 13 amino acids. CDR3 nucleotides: TGTGCCAGCAACGAGGGGGACGAAAACATTCAGTACTTC. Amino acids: CASNEGDENIQYF.

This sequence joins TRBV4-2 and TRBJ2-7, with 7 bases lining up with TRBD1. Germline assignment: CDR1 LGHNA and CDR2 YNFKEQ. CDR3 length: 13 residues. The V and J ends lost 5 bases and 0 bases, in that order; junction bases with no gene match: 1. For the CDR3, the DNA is TGTGCCAGCAGCGGGACAGACTCCTACGAGCAGTACTTC. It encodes CASSGTDSYEQYF.

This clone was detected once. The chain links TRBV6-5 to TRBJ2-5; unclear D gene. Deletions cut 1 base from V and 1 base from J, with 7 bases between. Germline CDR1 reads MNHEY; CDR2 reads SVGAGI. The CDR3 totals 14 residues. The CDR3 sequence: CASSYWSGQETQYF. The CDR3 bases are TGTGCCAGCAGTTACTGGTCAGGCCAAGAGACCCAGTACTTC.

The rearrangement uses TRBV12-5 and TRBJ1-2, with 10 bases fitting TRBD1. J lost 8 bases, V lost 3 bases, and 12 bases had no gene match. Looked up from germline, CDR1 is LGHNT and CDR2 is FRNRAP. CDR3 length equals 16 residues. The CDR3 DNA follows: TGTGCTAGTGGTTTATCCGTCGGGACAGGGGACGGGGGCTACACCTTC. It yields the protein CASGLSVGTGDGGYTF.

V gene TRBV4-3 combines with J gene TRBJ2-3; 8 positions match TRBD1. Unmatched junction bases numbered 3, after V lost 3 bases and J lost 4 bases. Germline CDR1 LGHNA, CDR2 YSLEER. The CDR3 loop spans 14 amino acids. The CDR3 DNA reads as TGCGCCAGCAGCCACCAGGGACAGGCAGATACGCAGTATTTT. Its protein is CASSHQGQADTQYF.

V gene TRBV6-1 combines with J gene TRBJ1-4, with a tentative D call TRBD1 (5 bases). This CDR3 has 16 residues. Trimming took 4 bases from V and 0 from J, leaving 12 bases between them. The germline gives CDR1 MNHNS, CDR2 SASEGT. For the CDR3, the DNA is TGTGCCAGCAGTGCCCAGACAGCCTCAACTAATGAAAAACTGTTTTTT. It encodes CASSAQTASTNEKLFF.

Here the CDR3 reads CASSLEVGRVEAFF. DNA of the CDR3: TGTGCCAGCAGCTTGGAGGTGGGGCGCGTTGAAGCTTTCTTT. V gene TRBV5-4 combines with J gene TRBJ1-1; tentative D call: TRBD1 (5 bases). Germline V gene sequence: CDR1 SGHNT, CDR2 YYREEE (reference sequence). Trimming took off 0 bases at V and 7 bases at J, with 13 bases between the two ends. This CDR3 has 14 amino acids. Using reference TRBV5-4 and TRBJ1-1 for the parts outside the CDR3, the full variable domain is ETGVTQSPTHLIKTRGQQVTLRCSSQSGHNTVSWYQQALGQGPQFIFQYYREEENGRGNFPPRFSGLQFPNYSSELNVNALELDDSALYLCASSLEVGRVEAFFGQGTRLTVV.

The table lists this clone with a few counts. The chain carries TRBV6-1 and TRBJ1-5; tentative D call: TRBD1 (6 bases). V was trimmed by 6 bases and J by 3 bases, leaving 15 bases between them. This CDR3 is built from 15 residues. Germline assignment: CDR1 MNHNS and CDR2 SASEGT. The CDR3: CASSPTGRINQPQHF. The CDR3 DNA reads TGTGCCAGCAGCCCTACAGGGCGAATCAATCAGCCCCAGCATTTT.

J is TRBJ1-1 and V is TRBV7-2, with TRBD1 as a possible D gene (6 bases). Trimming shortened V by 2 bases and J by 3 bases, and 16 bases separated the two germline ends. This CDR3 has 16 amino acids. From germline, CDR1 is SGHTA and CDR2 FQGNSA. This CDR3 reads CASSLHPTGLDTEAFF. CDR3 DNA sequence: TGTGCCAGCAGCTTACACCCCACAGGGTTGGACACTGAAGCTTTCTTT.

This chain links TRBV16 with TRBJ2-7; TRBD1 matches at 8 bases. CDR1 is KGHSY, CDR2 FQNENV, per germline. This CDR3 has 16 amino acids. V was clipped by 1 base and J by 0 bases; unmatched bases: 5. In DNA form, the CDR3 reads TGTGCCAGCAGCCAATGGACAGGGTATGGCTCCTACGAGCAGTACTTC. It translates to CASSQWTGYGSYEQYF.

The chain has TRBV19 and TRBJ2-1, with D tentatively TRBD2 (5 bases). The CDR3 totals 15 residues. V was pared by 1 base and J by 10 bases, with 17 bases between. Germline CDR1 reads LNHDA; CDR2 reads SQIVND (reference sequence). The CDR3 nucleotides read TGTGCCAGTAGTATAGGGAGCAACAGCGGCAGGGAGCAGTTCTTC. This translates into CASSIGSNSGREQFF.

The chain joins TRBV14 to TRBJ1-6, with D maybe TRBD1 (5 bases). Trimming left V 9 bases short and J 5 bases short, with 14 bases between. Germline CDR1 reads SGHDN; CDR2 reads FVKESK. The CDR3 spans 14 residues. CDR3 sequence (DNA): TGTGCCAGTAATAGGGGAGGGAATAATTCACCCCTCCACTTT. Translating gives CASNRGGNNSPLHF.

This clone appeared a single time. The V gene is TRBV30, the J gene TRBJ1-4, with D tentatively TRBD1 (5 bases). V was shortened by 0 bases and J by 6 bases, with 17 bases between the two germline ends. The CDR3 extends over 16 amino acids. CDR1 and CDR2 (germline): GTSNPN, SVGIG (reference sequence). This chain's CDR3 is CAWSVGQGASDEKLFF. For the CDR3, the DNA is TGTGCCTGGAGTGTGGGCCAGGGCGCTTCGGATGAAAAACTGTTTTTT.

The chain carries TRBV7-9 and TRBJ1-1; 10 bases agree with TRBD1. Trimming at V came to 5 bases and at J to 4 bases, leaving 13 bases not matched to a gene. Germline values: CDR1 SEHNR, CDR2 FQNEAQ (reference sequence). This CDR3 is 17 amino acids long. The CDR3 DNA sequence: TGTGCCAGCAGCCGGGACAGGGGAGTGAGGGGGGGCACTGAAGCTTTCTTT. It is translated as CASSRDRGVRGGTEAFF. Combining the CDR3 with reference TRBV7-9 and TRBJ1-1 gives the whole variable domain DTGVSQNPRHKITKRGQNVTFRCDPISEHNRLYWYRQTLGQGPEFLTYFQNEAQLEKSRLLSDRFSAERPKGSFSTLEIQRTEQGDSAMYLCASSRDRGVRGGTEAFFGQGTRLTVV.

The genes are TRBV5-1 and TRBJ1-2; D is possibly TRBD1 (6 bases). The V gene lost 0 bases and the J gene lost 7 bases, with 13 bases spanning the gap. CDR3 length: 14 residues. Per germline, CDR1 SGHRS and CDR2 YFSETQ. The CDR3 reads CASSLDRVVRGYTF. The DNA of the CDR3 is TGCGCCAGCAGCTTGGACAGGGTAGTTCGTGGCTACACCTTC. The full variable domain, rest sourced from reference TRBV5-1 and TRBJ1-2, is KAGVTQTPRYLIKTRGQQVTLSCSPISGHRSVSWYQQTPGQGLQFLFEYFSETQRNKGNFPGRFSGRQFSNSRSEMNVSTLELGDSALYLCASSLDRVVRGYTFGSGTRLTVV.

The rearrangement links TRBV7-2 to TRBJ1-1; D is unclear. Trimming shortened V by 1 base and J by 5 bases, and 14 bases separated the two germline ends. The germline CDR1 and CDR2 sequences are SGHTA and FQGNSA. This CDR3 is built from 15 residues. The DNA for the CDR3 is TGTGCCAGCAGCTTAGGGTGGAGTGCCGCGACTGAAGCTTTCTTT. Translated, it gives CASSLGWSAATEAFF.

The CDR3: CASRGQALGDYGYTF. The CDR3 DNA reads TGTGCCAGCAGGGGTCAGGCCCTCGGGGACTATGGCTACACCTTC. This chain uses TRBV27 with TRBJ1-2, with D uncertain. Per the germline V gene, CDR1 is MNHEY and CDR2 is SMNVEV (reference sequence). The CDR3 covers 15 residues. The ends were cut back, 6 bases at V and 3 bases at J, with 17 bases in the middle.

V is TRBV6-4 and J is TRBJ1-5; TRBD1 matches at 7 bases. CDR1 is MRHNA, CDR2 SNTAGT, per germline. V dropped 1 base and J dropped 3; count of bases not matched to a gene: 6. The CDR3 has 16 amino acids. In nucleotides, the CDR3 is TGTGCCAGCAGTGACTTCCAGGGGGGACACAATCAGCCCCAGCATTTT. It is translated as CASSDFQGGHNQPQHF.